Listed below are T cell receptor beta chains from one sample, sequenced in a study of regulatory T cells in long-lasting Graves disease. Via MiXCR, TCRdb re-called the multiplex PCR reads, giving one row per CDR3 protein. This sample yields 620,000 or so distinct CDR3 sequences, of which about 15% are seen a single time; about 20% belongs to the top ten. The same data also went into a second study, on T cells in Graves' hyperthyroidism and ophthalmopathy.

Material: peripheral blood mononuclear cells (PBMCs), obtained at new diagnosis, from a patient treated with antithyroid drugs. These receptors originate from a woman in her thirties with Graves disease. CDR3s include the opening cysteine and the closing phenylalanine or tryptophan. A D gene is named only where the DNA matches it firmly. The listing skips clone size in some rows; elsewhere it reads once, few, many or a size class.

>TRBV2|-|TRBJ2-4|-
TGTGCCAGCAGTGAAGCGATTAAACTAGCCAAAAACATTCAGTACTTC
CASSEAIKLAKNIQYF
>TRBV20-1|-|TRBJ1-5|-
TGCAGTGCTCGATGGGGAGGATTTTTTAGCAATCAGCCCCAGCATTTT
CSARWGGFFSNQPQHF
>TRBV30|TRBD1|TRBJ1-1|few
TGTGCCTGGAGTACGACAGGGATGAACACTGAAGCTTTCTTT
CAWSTTGMNTEAFF
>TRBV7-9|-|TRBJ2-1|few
TGTGCCAGCAGCTTCACAGGGAGTGAGCAGTTCTTC
CASSFTGSEQFF
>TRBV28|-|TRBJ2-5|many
TGTGCCAGCAGTTTAGTTCTCTTAGAGACCCAGTACTTC
CASSLVLLETQYF
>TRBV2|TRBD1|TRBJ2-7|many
TGTGCCAGCAACACAGGGGGAATAGGCTACGAGCAGTACTTC
CASNTGGIGYEQYF
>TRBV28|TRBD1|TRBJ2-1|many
TGTGCCAGCACCCACGGGACAGTCATACACAGTGAGCAGTTCTTC
CASTHGTVIHSEQFF
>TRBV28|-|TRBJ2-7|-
TGTGCCAGCAGTATGGGCTTGGGCAGTGCCTACGAGCAGTACTTC
CASSMGLGSAYEQYF
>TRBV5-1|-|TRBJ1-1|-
TGCGCCAGCAGCTCCGGGCGTTCCACTGAAGCTTTCTTT
CASSSGRSTEAFF
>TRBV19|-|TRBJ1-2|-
TGTGCCAGCCTAGGGGGGCCCTCGAGTGGCTACACCTTC
CASLGGPSSGYTF
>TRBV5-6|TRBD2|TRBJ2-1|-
TGTGCCAGCAGCCCCTGGACTAGCGGGAGTGGGAATGAGCAGTTCTTC
CASSPWTSGSGNEQFF
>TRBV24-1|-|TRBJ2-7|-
TGTGCCACCAGTGCCAACGACAGGTCCGACGAGCAGTACTTC
CATSANDRSDEQYF
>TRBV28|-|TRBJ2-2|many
TGTGCCAGCAGTTTCGAAGGGGCCCGAGGGGGCGGGGAGCTGTTTTTT
CASSFEGARGGGELFF
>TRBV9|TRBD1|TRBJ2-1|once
TGTGCCAGCAGCGTAGAAGGTTCGGCCGAGACAGGGATCTTC
CASSVEGSAETGIF
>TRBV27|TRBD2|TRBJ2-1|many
TGTGCCAGCAGTTCCAAGGGACTAGCGGTCCATGAGCAGTTCTTC
CASSSKGLAVHEQFF
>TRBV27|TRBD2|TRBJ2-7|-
TGTGCCAGCAGACCCCGGGAGAGACTAGCGGCCTACGAGCAGTACTTC
CASRPRERLAAYEQYF
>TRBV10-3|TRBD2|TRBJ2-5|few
TGTGCCATCAGTGAGTCCAGCGGGAGGGCAGGTACCCCAGAGACCCAGTACTTC
CAISESSGRAGTPETQYF